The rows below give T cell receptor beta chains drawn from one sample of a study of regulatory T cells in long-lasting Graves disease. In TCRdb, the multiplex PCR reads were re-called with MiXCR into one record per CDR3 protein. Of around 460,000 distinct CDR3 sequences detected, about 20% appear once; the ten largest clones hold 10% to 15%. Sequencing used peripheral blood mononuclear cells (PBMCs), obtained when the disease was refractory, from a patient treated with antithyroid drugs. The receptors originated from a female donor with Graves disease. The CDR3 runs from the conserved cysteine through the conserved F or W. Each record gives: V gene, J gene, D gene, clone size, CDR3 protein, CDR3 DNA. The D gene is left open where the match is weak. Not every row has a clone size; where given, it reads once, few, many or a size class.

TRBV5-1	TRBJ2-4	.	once	CASRSLLAKNIQYF	TGCGCCAGCAGGTCCCTGCTAGCCAAAAACATTCAGTACTTC
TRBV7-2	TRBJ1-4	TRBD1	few	CASSPDRASTNEKLFF	TGTGCCAGCAGCCCGGACAGGGCTTCAACTAATGAAAAACTGTTTTTT
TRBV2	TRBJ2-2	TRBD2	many	CASRVAGGTGELFF	TGTGCCAGCAGAGTAGCGGGAGGTACCGGGGAGCTGTTTTTT
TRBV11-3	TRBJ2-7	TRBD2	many	CASSYVGSGTSREQYF	TGTGCCAGCAGCTACGTTGGTAGCGGGACGTCGCGAGAGCAGTACTTC
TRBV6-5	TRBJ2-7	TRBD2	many	CASSYFYAGDSSYEQYF	TGTGCCAGCAGTTACTTCTATGCGGGGGACTCCTCCTACGAGCAGTACTTC
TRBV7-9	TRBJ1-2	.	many	CASSLPEAPYGYTF	TGTGCCAGCAGCTTACCTGAAGCACCCTATGGCTACACCTTC
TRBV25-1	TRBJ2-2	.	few	CASRTTAGELFF	TGTGCCAGCAGGACAACGGCCGGGGAGCTGTTTTTT
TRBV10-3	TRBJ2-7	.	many	CAISEGTHSAEQYF	TGTGCCATCAGTGAGGGAACCCATTCAGCCGAGCAGTACTTC
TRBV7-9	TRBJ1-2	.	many	CASSTRSGVGYTF	TGTGCCAGCAGCACTCGGTCTGGTGTGGGCTACACCTTC
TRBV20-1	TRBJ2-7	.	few	CSARDGTPGAEQYF	TGCAGTGCTAGAGACGGGACACCTGGGGCCGAGCAGTACTTC
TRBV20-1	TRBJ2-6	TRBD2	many	CSASGGEGSGANVLTF	TGCAGTGCTAGCGGGGGGGAGGGCTCTGGGGCCAACGTCCTGACTTTC
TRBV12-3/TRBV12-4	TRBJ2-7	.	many	CASSSPNTVEGYEQYF	TGTGCCAGCAGCTCCCCTAACACGGTGGAGGGCTACGAGCAGTACTTC
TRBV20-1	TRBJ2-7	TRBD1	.	CSATIPGQGREQYF	TGCAGTGCTACCATCCCGGGACAGGGTCGGGAGCAGTACTTC
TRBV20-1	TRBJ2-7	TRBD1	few	CSAVGQLSYEQYF	TGCAGTGCCGTGGGACAGCTTTCCTACGAGCAGTACTTC
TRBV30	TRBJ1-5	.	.	CAWSPAGSLGPQHF	TGTGCCTGGAGTCCGGCGGGGTCCCTCGGGCCCCAGCATTTT
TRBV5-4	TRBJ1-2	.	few	CASSPPRGRDGYTF	TGTGCCAGCAGCCCCCCACGAGGGCGGGATGGCTACACCTTC
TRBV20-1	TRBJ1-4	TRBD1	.	CSAGTSHRGGEKLFF	TGCAGTGCTGGAACGTCGCACAGGGGTGGTGAAAAACTGTTTTTT
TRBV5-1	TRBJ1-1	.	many	CASSFSIRGNTEAFF	TGCGCCAGCAGCTTCAGCATACGGGGGAACACTGAAGCTTTCTTT
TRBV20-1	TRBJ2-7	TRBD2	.	CSARDWTRSYEQYF	TGCAGTGCTAGAGACTGGACTAGATCCTACGAGCAGTACTTC
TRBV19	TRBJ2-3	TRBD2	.	CASSIGLAGNTDTQYF	TGTGCCAGTAGTATAGGACTAGCGGGAAACACAGATACGCAGTATTTT
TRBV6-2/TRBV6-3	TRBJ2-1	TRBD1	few	CASSSRTGLQFF	TGTGCCAGCAGTTCCCGGACAGGCCTGCAGTTCTTC
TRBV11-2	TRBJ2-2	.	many	CASSFGGTGELFF	TGTGCCAGCAGCTTCGGTGGGACCGGGGAGCTGTTTTTT
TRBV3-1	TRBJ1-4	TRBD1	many	CASSQLGQLNEKLFF	TGTGCCAGCAGCCAGCTGGGACAGTTGAATGAAAAACTGTTTTTT
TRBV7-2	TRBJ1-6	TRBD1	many	CASSWGTGLGSPLHF	TGTGCCAGCAGCTGGGGGACAGGGCTGGGATCACCCCTCCACTTT
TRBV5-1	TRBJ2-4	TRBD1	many	CASSSGQVRAKNIQYF	TGCGCCAGCAGCTCGGGACAGGTCAGAGCCAAAAACATTCAGTACTTC
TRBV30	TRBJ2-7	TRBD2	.	CAWIGTSGSYEQYF	TGTGCCTGGATTGGGACTAGCGGGAGCTACGAGCAGTACTTC
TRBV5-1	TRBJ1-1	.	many	CASTQGPTNTEAFF	TGCGCCAGCACCCAGGGACCCACGAACACTGAAGCTTTCTTT
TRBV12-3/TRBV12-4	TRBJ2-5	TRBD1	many	CASSLAQGVGETQYF	TGTGCCAGCAGTTTAGCACAGGGGGTTGGGGAGACCCAGTACTTC
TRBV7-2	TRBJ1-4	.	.	CASSSVAGPNEKLFF	TGTGCCAGCAGCTCAGTCGCGGGACCTAATGAAAAACTGTTTTTT
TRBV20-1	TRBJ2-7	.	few	CSASSGSGGYEQYF	TGCAGTGCTAGTTCAGGTTCTGGAGGGTACGAGCAGTACTTC
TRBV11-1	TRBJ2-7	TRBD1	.	CASSPNRGFPSYEQYF	TGTGCCAGCAGCCCAAACAGGGGCTTCCCCTCCTACGAGCAGTACTTC
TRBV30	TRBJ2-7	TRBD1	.	CAWSGDRGYEQYF	TGTGCCTGGAGTGGGGACAGGGGATACGAGCAGTACTTC
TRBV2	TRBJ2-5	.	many	CASSPGVVRETQYF	TGTGCCAGCAGCCCCGGGGTTGTGCGAGAGACCCAGTACTTC
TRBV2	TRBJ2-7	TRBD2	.	CASSELAGGREQYF	TGTGCCAGCAGTGAACTAGCGGGAGGGCGCGAGCAGTACTTC
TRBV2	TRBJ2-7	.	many	CASSYDAGNSYEQYF	TGTGCCAGCAGTTACGACGCCGGGAATTCCTACGAGCAGTACTTC
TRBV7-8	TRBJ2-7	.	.	CASSIGVRVHF	TGTGCCAGCAGCATAGGGGTCAGGGTACACTTC
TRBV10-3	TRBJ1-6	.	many	CAISDGQANSPLHF	TGTGCCATCAGTGACGGGCAGGCTAATTCACCCCTCCACTTT
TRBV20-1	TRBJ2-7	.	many	CSAPTSGDEQYF	TGCAGTGCTCCGACCTCAGGCGACGAGCAGTACTTC
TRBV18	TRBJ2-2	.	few	CASSPGDVRELFF	TGTGCCAGCTCACCAGGGGACGTGCGGGAGCTGTTTTTT
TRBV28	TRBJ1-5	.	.	CARGDGRAPQHF	TGTGCCAGGGGGGACGGGAGGGCGCCCCAGCATTTT
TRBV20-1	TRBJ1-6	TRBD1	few	CSARGLGTGLQSPLHF	TGCAGTGCTAGAGGCCTTGGGACAGGGCTTCAGTCACCCCTCCACTTT
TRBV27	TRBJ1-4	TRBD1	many	CASSLRGTGGEKLFF	TGTGCCAGCAGTTTACGCGGAACAGGGGGGGAAAAACTGTTTTTT
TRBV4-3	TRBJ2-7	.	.	CASSQDTQGQKASEQYF	TGCGCCAGCAGCCAGGATACACAGGGTCAAAAGGCTTCCGAGCAGTACTTC
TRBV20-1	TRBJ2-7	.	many	CSARASYEQYF	TGCAGTGCTAGGGCGTCCTACGAGCAGTACTTC
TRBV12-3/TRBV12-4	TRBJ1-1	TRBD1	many	CASRALTGDAEAFF	TGTGCCAGCAGGGCCCTCACAGGGGACGCTGAAGCTTTCTTT
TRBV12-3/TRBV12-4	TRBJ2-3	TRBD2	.	CASTLAGGPDTQYF	TGTGCCAGCACCCTAGCGGGAGGACCAGATACGCAGTATTTT
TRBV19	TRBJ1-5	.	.	CASRRGVSNQPQHF	TGTGCCAGTAGAAGAGGAGTGAGCAATCAGCCCCAGCATTTT
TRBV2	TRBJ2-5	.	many	CASSENQETQYF	TGTGCCAGCAGTGAAAATCAAGAGACCCAGTACTTC
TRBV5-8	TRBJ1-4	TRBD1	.	CASSLYQGAEKLFF	TGTGCCAGCAGCTTGTACCAGGGGGCTGAAAAACTGTTTTTT
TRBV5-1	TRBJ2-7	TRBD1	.	CASSVDRVTYEQYF	TGCGCCAGCAGCGTGGACAGGGTGACCTACGAGCAGTACTTC
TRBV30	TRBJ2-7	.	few	CAWSDGGAEQYF	TGTGCCTGGAGTGACGGGGGTGCCGAGCAGTACTTC
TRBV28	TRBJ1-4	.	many	CASSLPRTVGEKLFF	TGTGCCAGCAGTTTACCCCGGACAGTGGGGGAAAAACTGTTTTTT